This is a list of T cell receptor beta chains from one sample in a study of Graves' ophthalmopathy and Graves' hyperthyroidism. Each CDR3 protein gets one entry after TCRdb re-called the multiplex PCR reads with MiXCR. The sample includes about 340,000 distinct CDR3 sequences, 15% to 20% seen only once; the top ten take 9% to 15%. The sample comprised peripheral blood. These receptors all come from an adult man with Graves' ophthalmopathy. Both conserved end residues are trimmed from each CDR3.

J gene | V gene | CDR3 protein
TRBJ2-6 | TRBV30 | AWSRGSGANVLT
TRBJ1-2 | TRBV19 | ASTGSGQIYGYT
TRBJ2-5 | TRBV7-9 | ASSEGHQETQY
TRBJ2-5 | TRBV19 | ASSTSGTGAGETQY
TRBJ2-7 | TRBV6-5 | ASSSSTSGRPYEQY
TRBJ2-7 | TRBV6-5 | ASRGLATYEQY
TRBJ2-5 | TRBV28 | ASSDRGQEETQY
TRBJ2-5 | TRBV15 | ATSSRDRGPETQY
TRBJ2-7 | TRBV7-2 | ASSSSSVSSYEQY
TRBJ2-7 | TRBV28 | ASTGSGVYEQY
TRBJ2-7 | TRBV6-5 | ASSFLGHRSFSYEQY
TRBJ1-1 | TRBV11-2 | ASSLDWGVPEAF
TRBJ1-5 | TRBV12-3/TRBV12-4 | ASSRDTGVSSQPQH
TRBJ1-5 | TRBV6-2/TRBV6-3 | ASSFTTPSQPQH
TRBJ2-4 | TRBV20-1 | SARSDLSTKNIQY
TRBJ1-6 | TRBV20-1 | SAIRDGDSPLH
TRBJ2-5 | TRBV6-5 | ASSYSIGLGLQETQY
TRBJ2-1 | TRBV12-3/TRBV12-4 | ASSLASGGEQF
TRBJ2-2 | TRBV11-2 | ASSRRQGANTGELF
TRBJ2-1 | TRBV7-3 | ASSPGLAGISEQF
TRBJ2-2 | TRBV4-1 | ASSRGQGAGVAGELF
TRBJ2-2 | TRBV11-2 | ASSLNTGTGSGELF
TRBJ1-5 | TRBV5-1 | ASSMGQGAGQPQH
TRBJ2-7 | TRBV4-1 | ASSQKKTGSYEQY
TRBJ1-6 | TRBV18 | ASSPDRGSFH
TRBJ1-6 | TRBV12-3/TRBV12-4 | ASSLTGESPLH
TRBJ2-5 | TRBV5-1 | ASRGSPGETQY
TRBJ2-7 | TRBV19 | ASRGSGTSGAEQY
TRBJ2-2 | TRBV2 | ASSGLAAGEGTGELF
TRBJ2-5 | TRBV2 | ASSGLATQETQY